These 30 T cell receptor beta chains were all obtained from the same sample, sequenced in a study of early T cells in non-severe SARS-CoV-2 infection. TCRdb ran MiXCR on the 5' RACE reads and lists one entry per CDR3 protein. The repertoire includes more than 25,000 distinct CDR3 sequences, over 8.5% of them detected once, and approximately 15% sits in the top ten. Source material: whole blood. Every receptor here comes from an adult who was a healthcare worker with PCR-confirmed SARS-CoV-2 infection or an uninfected control (not recorded which).

The rearrangement uses TRBV14 and TRBJ2-6; possible D gene TRBD2, 5 bases. The length of the CDR3 is 17 residues. The V end lost 1 base, the J end lost 2 bases, and 12 bases lay between the germline ends. Germline CDR1 is SGHDN and CDR2 is FVKESK. The CDR3 nucleotides read TGTGCCAGCAGCCAAGTCCCTCTGAGGGCTGGGGCCAACGTCCTGACTTTC. Translating it yields CASSQVPLRAGANVLTF.

Ten or more counts support this clonotype. The chain carries TRBV7-6 and TRBJ2-1; D gene unclear. Germline assignment: CDR1 SGHVS and CDR2 FNYEAQ. V dropped 5 bases and J dropped 7 bases, with 21 bases sitting between them. The CDR3 covers 16 residues. CDR3 bases: TGTGCCAGCAGCCCAAGGTCCGACGAACGATTAAATGAGCAGTTCTTC. Its translation is CASSPRSDERLNEQFF.

The sample holds many counts of this clonotype. CDR3 residues: CASSSGQGSYGYTF. The CDR3 DNA sequence: TGTGCCAGCAGCTCGGGACAGGGGTCCTATGGCTACACCTTC. The chain recombines TRBV5-4 with TRBJ1-2, with 10 bases aligning to TRBD1. The CDR3 length is 14 residues. CDR1 is SGHNT, CDR2 YYREEE, per germline (reference sequence). Trimming took 3 bases from V and 4 from J; bases not matched to a gene: 3.

This clonotype was detected ten times or more. The chain links TRBV6-2 or TRBV6-3 to TRBJ2-7; D gene uncertain. Trimming took off 4 bases at V and 0 bases at J, with 4 bases between the two ends. This CDR3 is built from 12 residues. The V gene's germline CDR1 is MNHEY and CDR2 SVGEGT. The CDR3 bases are TGTGCCAGCAGTTTGGACTCCTACGAGCAGTACTTC. Amino acid sequence: CASSLDSYEQYF.

This clonotype was detected only a few times. This rearrangement joins TRBV5-5 to TRBJ2-3, with 10 positions matching TRBD2. Germline-derived CDR1 and CDR2 are SGHKS and YYEKEE (reference sequence). The CDR3 has 17 residues. Unmatched junction bases numbered 8, after V lost 1 base and J lost 3 bases. CDR3 region: CASSLFPSGGRTDTQYF. The CDR3 DNA reads as TGTGCCAGCAGCTTGTTCCCTAGCGGGGGACGTACAGATACGCAGTATTTT.

This chain joins TRBV12-3 or TRBV12-4 and TRBJ2-5, with 11 bases aligning to TRBD2. The V and J ends lost 2 bases and 5 bases, in that order; junction bases with no gene match: 7. The CDR3 totals 16 residues. The CDR3 loop reads CASSLWLAGGTETQYF. The CDR3 region has the DNA TGTGCCAGCAGTTTATGGCTAGCGGGGGGCACGGAGACCCAGTACTTC.

This clonotype was picked up many times. The chain combines TRBV3-1 with TRBJ2-1, with D maybe TRBD2 (7 bases). The germline V and J ends were trimmed by 5 bases and 14 bases, with 13 bases remaining between them. The germline CDR1 and CDR2 sequences are LGHDT and YNNKEL (reference sequence). The CDR3 totals 11 residues. The DNA for the CDR3 is TGTGCCAGCAGCAAGGGGGGGGCTAAGTTCTTC. As protein: CASSKGGAKFF.

V and J are TRBV30 and TRBJ2-2, with a weak D call TRBD1 (5 bases). Trimming pared 3 bases from V and 5 bases from J, leaving 10 bases between. CDR1 and CDR2 (germline): GTSNPN, SVGIG (reference sequence). This CDR3 contains 13 residues. The CDR3 region has the DNA TGTGCCTGGAGGGACACCCCGACCGGGGAGCTGTTTTTT. This codes for CAWRDTPTGELFF.

In this sample, this clonotype turned up once. This chain connects TRBV7-2 to TRBJ1-6; no clear D. Germline loops: CDR1 SGHTA, CDR2 FQGNSA. V was trimmed by 2 bases and J by 7 bases, leaving 12 bases between them. This CDR3 has 15 amino acids. CDR3 nucleotides: TGTGCCAGCAGCTTAACGGCACGACTAAATTCACCCCTCCACTTT. It is translated as CASSLTARLNSPLHF.

The rearrangement links TRBV7-2 to TRBJ1-6; no definite D call. Germline V lookup: CDR1 SGHTA, CDR2 FQGNSA. The length of the CDR3 is 14 residues. The V end lost 7 bases, the J end lost 6 bases, and 13 bases lay between the germline ends. As DNA, the CDR3 is TGTGCCAGCACCCCCGGAGGGCTTAATTCACCCCTCCACTTT. It specifies CASTPGGLNSPLHF. The variable domain in full, with the rest retrieved from reference TRBV7-2 and TRBJ1-6, is GAGVSQSPSNKVTEKGKDVELRCDPISGHTALYWYRQSLGQGLEFLIYFQGNSAPDKSGLPSDRFSAERTGGSVSTLTIQRTQQEDSAVYLCASTPGGLNSPLHFGNGTRLTVT.

This clonotype was counted at least ten times. V usage is TRBV7-2 and J usage is TRBJ2-3; the D gene is possibly TRBD2 (5 bases). The V and J ends lost 3 bases and 6 bases respectively, with 10 bases between them. The CDR3 length is 13 residues. From germline, CDR1 is SGHTA and CDR2 FQGNSA. The CDR3 DNA is TGTGCCAGCAGCTTGCCTACTAGGGATACGCAGTATTTT. Amino acids: CASSLPTRDTQYF.

This clonotype was seen repeatedly, ten times or more. V gene TRBV4-2 combines with J gene TRBJ1-2; D is possibly TRBD1 (5 bases). V was cut by 2 bases and J by 6 bases, with 10 bases left in between. The CDR3 runs 13 residues. Germline V lookup: CDR1 LGHNA, CDR2 YNFKEQ. The CDR3 DNA reads as TGTGCCAGCAGCCAAATCCAGGGAGATGGCTACACCTTC. Protein product: CASSQIQGDGYTF.

This clonotype was seen many times. V and J are TRBV19 and TRBJ2-1; 11 bases are a match to TRBD2. The V gene's germline CDR1 is LNHDA and CDR2 SQIVND (reference sequence). The CDR3 contains 18 residues. The J segment lost 2 bases and the V segment lost 5 bases, leaving 11 bases of the junction unmatched. This chain's CDR3 is CASSPTSGRGGTYNEQFF. The DNA of the CDR3 is TGTGCCAGTAGTCCAACTAGCGGGAGAGGGGGGACCTACAATGAGCAGTTCTTC.

This clonotype was counted many times. The chain uses TRBV6-5 and TRBJ1-3; D perhaps matches TRBD1 (5 bases). Per the germline V gene, CDR1 is MNHEY and CDR2 is SVGAGI. With 4 bases removed from V and 9 bases from J, the gap between germline ends came to 10 bases. The CDR3 runs to 12 residues. The CDR3 region has the DNA TGTGCCAGCAGTTCTTCCGGGGGCACCATATATTTT. It is translated as CASSSSGGTIYF.

This clonotype has only one observation. V usage is TRBV5-1 and J usage is TRBJ2-3; TRBD2 aligns across 8 bases. CDR1 is SGHRS and CDR2 is YFSETQ in the germline V gene. Germline trimming cut 3 bases from V and 5 bases from J; bases unmatched to any gene: 8. This CDR3 spans 15 amino acids. The CDR3: CASSSQRGGGDTQYF. The CDR3 coding sequence is TGCGCCAGCAGCTCCCAACGGGGGGGCGGAGATACGCAGTATTTT.

This clonotype was detected many times. The chain has TRBV12-5 and TRBJ1-2; a weak D match, TRBD1 (5 bases). Deletions cut 6 bases from V and 0 bases from J, with 11 bases between. Per germline, CDR1 LGHNT and CDR2 FRNRAP. This CDR3 contains 14 residues. CDR3 loop: CASGSTESNYGYTF. CDR3 coding DNA: TGTGCTAGTGGATCGACAGAGTCTAACTATGGCTACACCTTC.

The V gene is TRBV15, the J gene TRBJ2-7, with TRBD2 matching over 8 bases. Germline values: CDR1 LNHNV, CDR2 YYDKDF (reference sequence). Losses at the gene ends were 3 bases for V and 4 bases for J; bases not matched to a gene: 5. The CDR3 runs to 14 residues. In DNA form, the CDR3 reads TGTGCCACCAGCAGGGAGCGGGGGAGTTACGAGCAGTACTTC. Translating gives CATSRERGSYEQYF. Filled out from reference TRBV15 and TRBJ2-7, the complete variable domain reads DAMVIQNPRYQVTQFGKPVTLSCSQTLNHNVMYWYQQKSSQAPKLLFHYYDKDFNNEADTPDNFQSRRPNTSFCFLDIRSPGLGDTAMYLCATSRERGSYEQYFGPGTRLTVT.

This clonotype is categorized as medium-sized. V gene TRBV9 combines with J gene TRBJ2-1; D not resolved. This CDR3 region has 14 residues. Germline lookup yields CDR1 SGDLS and CDR2 YYNGEE. V was shortened by 0 bases and J by 8 bases, with 12 bases between the two germline ends. The CDR3 DNA is TGTGCCAGCAGCGTAGCTTATCGTGGGGATGAGCAGTTCTTC. It is translated as CASSVAYRGDEQFF.

This clonotype has only a few counts. This chain joins TRBV19 and TRBJ2-7, with D unclear. CDR1 is LNHDA and CDR2 is SQIVND in the germline V gene (reference sequence). The V gene lost 3 bases and the J gene lost 4 bases, with 10 bases spanning the gap. The CDR3 extends over 13 amino acids. CDR3 loop: CASSILAGYEQYF. As DNA, the CDR3 is TGTGCCAGTAGTATTCTGGCCGGGTACGAGCAGTACTTC.

This clonotype occurred many times. The genes are TRBV4-3 and TRBJ1-5, with 9 bases aligning to TRBD1. Germline lookup yields CDR1 LGHNA and CDR2 YSLEER. The J segment lost 2 bases and the V segment lost 0 bases, leaving 11 bases of the junction unmatched. This CDR3 region has 19 residues. The CDR3 loop is CASSQELWDRVRGNQPQHF. The DNA for the CDR3 is TGCGCCAGCAGCCAAGAGCTCTGGGACAGGGTTAGAGGCAATCAGCCCCAGCATTTT.

In this sample, this clonotype turned up many times. The chain uses TRBV10-1 and TRBJ1-1, with D possibly matching TRBD1 (6 bases). CDR3 size: 13 residues. V was pared by 5 bases and J by 3 bases, with 10 bases between. Germline V gives CDR1 WNHNN, CDR2 SYGVQD (reference sequence). The CDR3 DNA reads as TGCGCCAGCAGTTACAGGGATGACACTGAAGCTTTCTTT. Protein sequence: CASSYRDDTEAFF.

This clonotype has a handful of counts. The rearrangement links TRBV3-1 to TRBJ2-7; a possible D gene is TRBD2 (5 bases). This CDR3 is built from 13 residues. V was cut by 0 bases and J by 6 bases, with 9 bases left in between. Germline V gives CDR1 LGHDT, CDR2 YNNKEL (reference sequence). The CDR3 is CASSQDRGSEQYF. In nucleotides, the CDR3 is TGTGCCAGCAGCCAAGATCGAGGGAGCGAGCAGTACTTC.

This clonotype is labeled medium-sized. The gene calls are TRBV4-3 and TRBJ1-6; D may be TRBD1 (5 bases). V lost 4 bases, J lost 2 bases, and 18 bases lay in between. In germline, CDR1 is LGHNA, CDR2 YSLEER. The CDR3 is 18 residues long. The CDR3 loop is CASSREGGAGTYNSPLHF. The CDR3 DNA reads as TGCGCCAGCAGCCGGGAGGGAGGGGCAGGGACCTATAATTCACCCCTCCACTTT.

This clonotype was found many times. This chain joins TRBV11-1 and TRBJ2-1; TRBD1 aligns across 8 bases. There are 17 residues in the CDR3. The germline V gene encodes CDR1 SGHAT and CDR2 FQDESV (reference sequence). V was clipped by 2 bases and J by 9 bases; unmatched bases: 15. The CDR3 DNA reads as TGTGCCAGCAGCTTACTGCAGGGGGCTATTCCAGTTGGTGAGCAGTTCTTC. Protein sequence: CASSLLQGAIPVGEQFF.

In its sample, this clonotype was seen many times. Written as DNA, the CDR3 is TGCGCCAGCAGCTTGGGTCAGGGGGGTTCACCCCTCCACTTT. This gives the protein CASSLGQGGSPLHF. The chain couples TRBV5-1 to TRBJ1-6; 7 bases fit TRBD1. Trimming removed 0 bases from V and 9 bases from J; junction bases left unmatched: 3. The germline gives CDR1 SGHRS, CDR2 YFSETQ. The CDR3 covers 14 residues.

At least ten counts were recorded for this clonotype. V is TRBV18 and J is TRBJ2-5; perhaps TRBD2 as D (6 bases). The CDR3 totals 15 residues. The germline V gene has CDR1 KGHSH and CDR2 LQKENI. Between the trimmed V and J ends, which lost 3 bases and 5 bases, there was a span of 16 bases. The CDR3 DNA reads as TGTGCCAGCTCACCCCTCTCTGGGAGGTTTGAGACCCAGTACTTC. This gives the protein CASSPLSGRFETQYF.

In its sample, this clonotype was seen many times. This CDR3 is CASGRLAGGVYEQYF. DNA of the CDR3: TGTGCCAGCGGGAGACTAGCGGGGGGCGTCTACGAGCAGTACTTC. The rearrangement links TRBV7-2 to TRBJ2-7, with 13 bases that match TRBD2. CDR1 is SGHTA and CDR2 is FQGNSA in the germline V gene. This CDR3 region has 15 residues. V trimming: 8 bases; J trimming: 3 bases; junction bases outside the gene matches: 7.

This clonotype was picked up a small number of times. The chain uses TRBV3-1 and TRBJ1-1; no clear D gene. The CDR3 is made up of 14 amino acids. Germline V gene sequence: CDR1 LGHDT, CDR2 YNNKEL (reference sequence). V was shortened by 4 bases and J by 4 bases, with 13 bases between the two germline ends. This CDR3 is CASSLDGWSTEAFF. The CDR3 DNA sequence: TGTGCCAGCAGCCTTGACGGATGGAGCACTGAAGCTTTCTTT.

This clonotype has a count of ten or more. The J gene is TRBJ1-1, the V gene TRBV29-1, with TRBD1 identical over 10 bases. The ends lost 6 bases at V and 3 bases at J; junction bases unmatched: 1. Germline loops: CDR1 SQVTM, CDR2 ANQGSEA. This CDR3 has 12 residues. Written as DNA, the CDR3 is TGCAGCGTCGGGACAGGGGACACTGAAGCTTTCTTT. Translated: CSVGTGDTEAFF.

This clonotype was recorded at least ten times. The chain employs TRBV7-2 and TRBJ2-1; 8 nucleotides line up with TRBD1. Per the germline V gene, CDR1 is SGHTA and CDR2 is FQGNSA. The V segment lost 1 base and the J segment 2 bases; nucleotides outside the gene matches: 4. The CDR3 extends over 16 amino acids. The CDR3 reads CASSLGRGLAYNEQFF. The CDR3 region has the DNA TGTGCCAGCAGCTTAGGCAGGGGGCTTGCCTACAATGAGCAGTTCTTC.